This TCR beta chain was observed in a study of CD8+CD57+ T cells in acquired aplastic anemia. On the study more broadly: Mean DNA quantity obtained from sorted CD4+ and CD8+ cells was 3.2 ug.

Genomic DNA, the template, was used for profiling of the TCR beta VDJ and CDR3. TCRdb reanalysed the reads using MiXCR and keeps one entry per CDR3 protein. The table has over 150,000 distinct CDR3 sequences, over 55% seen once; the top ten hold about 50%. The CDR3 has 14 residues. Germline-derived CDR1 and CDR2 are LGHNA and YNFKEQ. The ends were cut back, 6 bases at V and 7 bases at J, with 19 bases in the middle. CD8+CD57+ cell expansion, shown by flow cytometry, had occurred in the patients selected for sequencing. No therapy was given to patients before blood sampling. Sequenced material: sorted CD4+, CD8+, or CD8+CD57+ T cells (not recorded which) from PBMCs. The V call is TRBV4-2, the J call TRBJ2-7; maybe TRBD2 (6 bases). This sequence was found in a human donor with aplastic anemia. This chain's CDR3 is CASRSQAGAREQYF. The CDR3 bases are TGTGCCAGCAGGAGTCAAGCGGGTGCTAGAGAGCAGTACTTC.